These 4 T cell receptor beta chains share one sample of origin, sequenced in a study of blood T cell repertoires in COVID-19. Measured with immunoSEQ multiplex PCR; TCRdb has only the in-frame clones, and not every one. Here the sample spans fewer than 150,000 clones, under 90% being singletons. The sequenced sample consisted of peripheral blood. The receptor source for this set is a woman of 80 years or more in a cohort sampled during active or convalescent COVID-19.

The chain is built from TRBV30 and TRBJ1-1, with D maybe TRBD1 (6 bases). The CDR3 runs 12 residues. V lost 5 bases, J lost 1 base, and 8 bases lay in between. CDR1 is GTSNPN and CDR2 is SVGIG in the germline V gene (reference sequence). CDR3 loop: CAWGGQNTEAFF. The CDR3 DNA reads TGTGCCTGGGGGGGACAGAACACTGAAGCTTTCTTT.

V gene TRBV15 combines with J gene TRBJ2-1; weak D call: TRBD2 (6 bases). Trimming took 1 base from V and 4 from J, leaving 8 bases between them. Germline V gives CDR1 LNHNV, CDR2 YYDKDF (reference sequence). The CDR3 contains 14 residues. CDR3 amino acids: CATSRGGVYNEQFF. The DNA of the CDR3 is TGTGCCACCAGCAGAGGCGGGGTTTACAATGAGCAGTTCTTC.

The V gene is TRBV7-9, the J gene TRBJ1-6; TRBD1 matches at 9 bases. Per germline, CDR1 SEHNR and CDR2 FQNEAQ (reference sequence). Germline trimming cut 5 bases from V and 5 bases from J; bases unmatched to any gene: 4. This CDR3 comprises 15 residues. Written as DNA, the CDR3 is TGTGCCAGCAGCCCATGGGACAGGGATAATTCACCCCTCCACTTT. Its translation is CASSPWDRDNSPLHF.

About this clone itself: This CDR3 is also generated by other DNA sequences in the sample. V gene TRBV19 combines with J gene TRBJ2-6; possible D gene TRBD2, 5 bases. This CDR3 contains 15 residues. The germline gives CDR1 LNHDA, CDR2 SQIVND (reference sequence). V lost 3 bases and J lost 1, with 7 bases in between. CDR3 in DNA: TGTGCCAGTAGTATCGAGGGTTCTGGGGCCAACGTCCTGACTTTC. It translates to CASSIEGSGANVLTF.